These 3 T cell receptor beta chains came from one sample sequenced in a study of T cell repertoires in cytomegalovirus infection. Via MiXCR, TCRdb re-called the reads, giving one row per CDR3 protein. This table has around 450,000 distinct CDR3 sequences, approximately 31% appearing once. The sample comprised PBMCs. All receptors derive from a human donor in good health (CMV status not recorded). Some clones in this sample may be carry-over from other donors' samples.

The V gene is TRBV6-6, the J gene TRBJ2-2, with D uncertain. The length of the CDR3 is 11 residues. Trimming took 3 bases from V and 7 from J, leaving 3 bases between them. Per germline, CDR1 MNHNY and CDR2 SVGAGI (reference sequence). This chain's CDR3 is CASSYGGELFF. CDR3 DNA sequence: TGTGCCAGCAGTTATGGCGGGGAGCTGTTTTTT.

Worth noting for this clonotype: It may be a read error: a sequence one base away is much more abundant. The conserved closing phenylalanine or tryptophan is absent in this CDR3, likely reflecting a read error. This sequence joins TRBV7-2 and TRBJ2-1; the match to TRBD2 covers 8 bases. The ends lost 2 bases at V and 7 bases at J; junction bases unmatched: 7. Germline-derived CDR1 and CDR2 are SGHTA and FQGNSA. The CDR3 spans 15 residues. This CDR3 is CASSLNGGAGNEQFL. CDR3 DNA: TGTGCCAGCAGCTTAAACGGGGGGGCCGGGAATGAGCAGTTCTTA.

The chain is built from TRBV7-9 and TRBJ2-7; 7 positions match TRBD2. The CDR3 is made up of 14 amino acids. The junction had 9 bases not matched to a gene; V was cut back by 5 bases and J by 5 bases. Germline V gene sequence: CDR1 SEHNR, CDR2 FQNEAQ (reference sequence). CDR3: CASSPGGSMDEQYF. The CDR3 bases are TGTGCCAGCAGCCCCGGGGGGTCCATGGACGAGCAGTACTTC.